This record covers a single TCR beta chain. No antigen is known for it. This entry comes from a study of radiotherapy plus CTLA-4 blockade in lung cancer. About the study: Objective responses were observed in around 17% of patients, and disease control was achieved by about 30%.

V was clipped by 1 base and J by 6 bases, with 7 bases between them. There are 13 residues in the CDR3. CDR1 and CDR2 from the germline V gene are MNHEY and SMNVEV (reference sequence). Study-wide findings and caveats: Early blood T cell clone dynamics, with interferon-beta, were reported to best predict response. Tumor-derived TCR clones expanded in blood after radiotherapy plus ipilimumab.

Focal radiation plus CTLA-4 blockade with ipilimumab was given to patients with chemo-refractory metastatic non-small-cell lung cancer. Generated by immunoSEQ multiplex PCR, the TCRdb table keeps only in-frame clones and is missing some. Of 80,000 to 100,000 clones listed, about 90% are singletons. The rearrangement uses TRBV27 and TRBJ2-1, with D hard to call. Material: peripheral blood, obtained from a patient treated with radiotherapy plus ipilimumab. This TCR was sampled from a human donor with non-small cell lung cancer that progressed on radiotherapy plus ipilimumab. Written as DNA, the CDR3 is TGTGCCAGCAGTTTATGGTCCATCAATGAGCAGTTCTTC. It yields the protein CASSLWSINEQFF.